This TCR beta chain was found in a study of T-cell reconstitution after alpha-beta-depleted transplantation in children. Preparing the TCRbeta library involved the use of unique molecular identifiers. MiXCR, applied by TCRdb to the PCR reads, yields one record per CDR3 protein. The data hold 450,000 to 500,000 distinct CDR3 sequences, with around 12% observed a single time. This clonotype was observed a few times. Germline V lookup: CDR1 MGHDK, CDR2 SYGVNS. The ends were cut back, 1 base at V and 8 bases at J, with 21 bases in the middle. The CDR3 length is 17 residues. The TCR originated in a human donor who donated a stem cell graft to a child with combined immunodeficiency. The J gene is TRBJ2-1, the V gene TRBV25-1; D might be TRBD1 (5 bases). Sequenced here: PBMCs from the stem cell graft donor, sampled from the stem cell graft. Here the CDR3 reads CASSEFPAGPGLDEQFF. CDR3 sequence (DNA): TGTGCCAGCAGTGAATTCCCGGCAGGGCCTGGCCTTGATGAGCAGTTCTTC.